This T cell receptor (beta chain) was found in a study of immune heterogeneity within non-small cell lung tumors. V was cut by 6 bases and J by 1 base, with 18 bases left in between. CDR1 and CDR2 (germline): DFQATT, SNEGSKA (reference sequence). CDR3 length equals 15 residues. Template material for each sample was 500 to 600 ng of bulk tumor genomic DNA. Far-apart biopsies, several per primary tumor, were taken during surgery. Undergoing curative surgery were patients whose non-small cell lung cancer was untreated and newly diagnosed. Study donors were patients with a new diagnosis of non-small cell lung cancer who underwent surgery with curative intent. The table lists this clonotype with many counts. With 32 V and 13 J primers, multiplex PCR amplified the TCR beta CDR3. TCRdb re-derived calls from the multiplex PCR reads in MiXCR, one entry per CDR3 protein. The table shows 9,000 to 13,000 distinct CDR3 sequences, with 30% occurring only once.

The V and J genes are TRBV20-1 and TRBJ1-1; D not certain. The TCR sequence derives from a woman aged 50 to 65 with non-small cell lung cancer. The sample consisted of lung tumor tissue. The CDR3 DNA is TGCAGTGCGGCCAGCCTAAGGGTGGGGAACACTGAAGCTTTCTTT. It translates to CSAASLRVGNTEAFF.